This is a list of T cell receptor beta chains from one sample in a study of T cell responses to AZD1222 COVID-19 vaccine. Here immunoSEQ multiplex PCR was the method, and the copy in TCRdb shows in-frame clones only, minus some. The table has 150,000 to 200,000 clones, approximately 93% seen once. The sample here was peripheral blood, taken on day 0 of AZD1222 vaccination. These TCRs come from an adult in good health. Each CDR3 is given with its conserved first and last residue. The D gene is left open where the match is weak. Some rows mark clone size as missing; the rest say once, few, many or name a class of expanded clone.

clone size	J gene	D gene	V gene	CDR3 DNA	CDR3 protein
-	TRBJ1-5	TRBD1	TRBV10-3	TGTGCCATCAGTAACGACAGGGATTCTTATCAGCCCCAGCATTTT	CAISNDRDSYQPQHF
-	TRBJ1-1	-	TRBV11-2	TGTGCCAGCAGCTCCAGAGGAGGGAACACTGAAGCTTTCTTT	CASSSRGGNTEAFF
once	TRBJ1-4	-	TRBV7-9	TGTGCCAGCAGCTTAGAGGGTAGGGAAAAACTGTTTTTT	CASSLEGREKLFF
-	TRBJ1-2	-	TRBV7-9	TGTGCCAGCAGCTTAAATATCTATGGCTACACCTTC	CASSLNIYGYTF
-	TRBJ1-2	-	TRBV27	TGTGCCAGCAGTTTATATATGGCTTTTGGGGGCTACACCTTC	CASSLYMAFGGYTF
-	TRBJ1-2	-	TRBV11-2	TGTGCCAGCAGCAGGGACATCAACTATGGCTACACCTTC	CASSRDINYGYTF
-	TRBJ1-1	-	TRBV19	TGTGCCAGTAGTGGTATGATAAGGACTGAAGCTTTCTTT	CASSGMIRTEAFF
-	TRBJ2-1	-	TRBV7-2	TGTGCCAGCAGCTTAACGCTTGCGGGGCATGAGCAGTTCTTC	CASSLTLAGHEQFF
-	TRBJ1-2	TRBD1	TRBV5-1	TGCGCCAGCAGCGGGGACAGGGATGGCTACACCTTC	CASSGDRDGYTF
-	TRBJ2-7	-	TRBV28	TGTGCCAGCAGTTTACTGGTGGACGAGCAGTACTTC	CASSLLVDEQYF
-	TRBJ2-1	-	TRBV5-1	TGCGCCAGCAGCTTGGTCTACAATGAGCAGTTCTTC	CASSLVYNEQFF
few	TRBJ2-1	-	TRBV25-1	TGTGCCAGCAGTGAACTGGGTGGCGGTAAGGGGACCTACAATGAGCAGTTCTTC	CASSELGGGKGTYNEQFF
-	TRBJ2-2	TRBD2	TRBV14	TGTGCCAGCAGCCAAGAGGGCGGACTAGTGGACACCGGGGAGCTGTTTTTT	CASSQEGGLVDTGELFF
few	TRBJ2-1	TRBD1	TRBV10-3	TGTGCCATCAGTGGGGGGTCCCCAGGGGGTAGAGAGCAGTTCTTC	CAISGGSPGGREQFF
-	TRBJ2-3	-	TRBV7-2	TGTGCCAGCAGCTTAGAGGGCGGGCCTCTTACAGATACGCAGTATTTT	CASSLEGGPLTDTQYF
few	TRBJ1-2	-	TRBV2	TGTGCCAGCAGTCTGGGAGCCGGCGGCTACACCTTC	CASSLGAGGYTF
-	TRBJ2-7	-	TRBV5-1	TGCGCCAGCAGCTTGCACACGAGGGGCCGGGACGAGCAGTACTTC	CASSLHTRGRDEQYF
-	TRBJ1-1	-	TRBV4-2	TGTGCCAGCAGCCGACATGGCACTGAAGCTTTCTTT	CASSRHGTEAFF
-	TRBJ2-1	TRBD1	TRBV7-9	TGTGCCAGCAGCCCCCGACAGGGCAAAATAATAGGGGAGCAGTTCTTC	CASSPRQGKIIGEQFF
-	TRBJ2-3	TRBD1	TRBV4-1	TGCGCCAGCAGCCACCCCGGGACAGGGAGGGAAACAGATACGCAGTATTTT	CASSHPGTGRETDTQYF
once	TRBJ2-7	-	TRBV7-2	TGTGCCAGCAGCTTCAGGGTTTCAAGCGAAGGGCAGTACTTC	CASSFRVSSEGQYF
-	TRBJ2-6	-	TRBV6-5	TGTGCCAGCAGTTGGGTTAACTCTGGGGCCAACGTCCTGACTTTC	CASSWVNSGANVLTF
-	TRBJ1-4	-	TRBV7-2	TGTGCCAGCACCCCCCAGGGCCGAAATAATGAAAAACTGTTTTTT	CASTPQGRNNEKLFF
-	TRBJ1-6	-	TRBV3-1/TRBV3-2	TGTGCCAGCAGCCCGTCGGACCCACGAGAGCCTTATAATTCACCCCTCCACTTT	CASSPSDPREPYNSPLHF
-	TRBJ2-7	TRBD1	TRBV4-1	TGCGCCAGCAGCCCAGGGGACAGGGGGTACGAGCAGTACTTC	CASSPGDRGYEQYF
-	TRBJ2-7	TRBD1	TRBV27	TGTGCCAGCAGTCCCGGGACAGGGAACTACGAGCAGTACTTC	CASSPGTGNYEQYF
-	TRBJ2-7	-	TRBV6-5	TGTGCCAGCAGTCGTGGGAGGCCCGCCTACGAGCAGTACTTC	CASSRGRPAYEQYF
-	TRBJ1-1	-	TRBV7-6	TGTGCCAGCAGCGTTAAGAAATACACTGAAGCTTTCTTT	CASSVKKYTEAFF
-	TRBJ1-5	TRBD1	TRBV5-1	TGCGCCAGCAGCCTAGGGGACAGGAATCAGCCCCAGCATTTT	CASSLGDRNQPQHF
-	TRBJ1-4	-	TRBV12-3/TRBV12-4	TGTGCCAGCAGTTTTTTCGATGAAAAACTGTTTTTT	CASSFFDEKLFF
-	TRBJ1-1	-	TRBV5-1	TGCGCCAGCAGCTTGGAGACAGCCTTTGAAGCTTTCTTT	CASSLETAFEAFF
-	TRBJ2-2	-	TRBV5-4	TGTGCCAGCAGCGGCGGGACAGAGAACACCGGGGAGCTGTTTTTT	CASSGGTENTGELFF
once	TRBJ1-4	-	TRBV5-1	TGCGCCAGCAGCTTGGAGTTAACAGGGACGTGGGAAAAACTGTTTTTT	CASSLELTGTWEKLFF
-	TRBJ1-1	-	TRBV18	TGTGCCAGCTCACCGAGGAACACTGAAGCTTTCTTT	CASSPRNTEAFF
-	TRBJ2-3	-	TRBV18	TGTGCCAGCTCACCATATCATCCGGATACGCAGTATTTT	CASSPYHPDTQYF
-	TRBJ2-3	TRBD2	TRBV11-1	TGTGCCAGCAGCTTAGGGCCAGCGGGGGGGCCAGATACGCAGTATTTT	CASSLGPAGGPDTQYF
-	TRBJ2-3	TRBD1	TRBV29-1	TGCAGCGCCAGGGACAGGGGGCGTACAGATACGCAGTATTTT	CSARDRGRTDTQYF
-	TRBJ1-2	-	TRBV7-2	TGTGCCAGCAGCTTAGTGGGGGCGCCGGCCTATGGCTACACCTTC	CASSLVGAPAYGYTF
-	TRBJ2-3	-	TRBV3-1/TRBV3-2	TGTGCCAGCAGCCAAACGATGTCGCGGAGCACAGATACGCAGTATTTT	CASSQTMSRSTDTQYF
-	TRBJ2-1	-	TRBV5-1	TGCGCCAGCCGAGACGAGCCTCGCGCCTACAATGAGCAGTTCTTC	CASRDEPRAYNEQFF
-	TRBJ1-2	-	TRBV7-9	TGTGCCAGCAGCTTCGGTAGTAACTATGGCTACACCTTC	CASSFGSNYGYTF
-	TRBJ1-6	TRBD1	TRBV3-1/TRBV3-2	TGTGCCAGCAGCCAAGTCGGACAGGGCTTTTCACCCCTCCACTTT	CASSQVGQGFSPLHF